These 24 T cell receptor beta chains originate from one sample sequenced in a study of Graves' ophthalmopathy and Graves' hyperthyroidism. As the template, RNA transcripts were used to amplify TCR beta CDR3 regions. The library came from an HTBI-primed first-round RT-PCR and a second-round multiplex PCR. TCRdb re-analysed the multiplex PCR reads in MiXCR, keeping a single row per CDR3 protein. The sample has about 500,000 distinct CDR3 sequences, approximately 14% seen once. The sample consisted of blood. The origin of the receptors is a woman in her twenties or thirties with Graves' ophthalmopathy.

This clonotype has a handful of counts. The rearrangement links TRBV19 to TRBJ2-7; 7 bases fit TRBD2. The V gene end was trimmed by 6 bases and the J gene end by 7 bases; junction bases not matched to a gene: 9. The CDR3 extends over 13 amino acids. Germline assignment: CDR1 LNHDA and CDR2 SQIVND (reference sequence). For the CDR3, the DNA is TGTGCCAGTAGCATCTGGGACGGGGGGGAGCAGTACTTC. This codes for CASSIWDGGEQYF.

The chain employs TRBV18 and TRBJ2-5; no clear D gene. Germline CDR1 reads KGHSH; CDR2 reads LQKENI. The V end lost 1 base, the J end lost 1 base, and 10 bases lay between the germline ends. The CDR3 sequence is 15 residues long. This CDR3 is CASSPRSPLQETQYF. CDR3 nucleotides: TGTGCCAGCTCACCACGGAGCCCCCTCCAAGAGACCCAGTACTTC.

At least ten counts were recorded for this clonotype. The V and J genes are TRBV20-1 and TRBJ2-7; the D is unclear. Trimming removed 5 bases at V and 2 bases at J, with 19 bases between. The CDR3 is 15 amino acids. The V gene's germline CDR1 is DFQATT and CDR2 SNEGSKA (reference sequence). CDR3 loop: CSAFQLESPTYEQYF. For the CDR3, the DNA is TGCAGTGCTTTTCAGCTCGAAAGTCCCACCTACGAGCAGTACTTC.

The gene calls are TRBV12-3 or TRBV12-4 and TRBJ2-5; D is possibly TRBD2 (5 bases). The germline V and J ends were trimmed by 7 bases and 4 bases, with 16 bases remaining between them. The CDR3 consists of 14 residues. CDR3 sequence (DNA): TGTGCCAGCAATCAGGACGGACTTAGAGAGACCCAGTACTTC. Translation gives CASNQDGLRETQYF.

This clonotype was counted many times. This rearrangement joins TRBV15 to TRBJ2-5; D is possibly TRBD1 (6 bases). Trimming stripped 1 base from V and 2 bases from J, with 17 bases between. CDR1 is LNHNV and CDR2 is YYDKDF in the germline V gene (reference sequence). This CDR3 contains 17 residues. The CDR3 loop is CATSRVGAGEGQETQYF. The CDR3 nucleotides read TGTGCCACCAGCAGAGTCGGGGCAGGGGAAGGACAAGAGACCCAGTACTTC.

Ten or more counts support this clonotype. V is TRBV6-2 or TRBV6-3 and J is TRBJ2-2; TRBD1 aligns across 8 bases. The CDR3 loop spans 18 amino acids. Germline CDR1 and CDR2: MNHEY and SVGEGT. V lost 6 bases to trimming and J lost 6 bases; unmatched junction nucleotides: 18. CDR3 in amino acids: CASSPGQGIWRVPGELFF. The CDR3 coding sequence is TGTGCCAGCAGCCCCGGACAGGGCATCTGGAGGGTGCCCGGGGAGCTGTTTTTT.

This clonotype showed up many times. CDR3 loop: CAWSASWGETQYF. The CDR3 bases are TGTGCCTGGAGCGCTTCATGGGGAGAGACCCAGTACTTC. This rearrangement joins TRBV30 to TRBJ2-5; D call uncertain. Germline loops: CDR1 GTSNPN, CDR2 SVGIG (reference sequence). The CDR3 is made up of 13 amino acids. The germline V and J ends were trimmed by 3 bases and 4 bases, with 12 bases remaining between them.

This clonotype was counted ten times or more. The chain couples TRBV6-1 to TRBJ2-2; D gene ambiguous. V lost 6 bases and J lost 10, with 18 bases in between. CDR1 and CDR2 from the germline V gene are MNHNS and SASEGT. This CDR3 region has 14 residues. CDR3 loop: CASRLGIGVQELFF. The CDR3 DNA sequence: TGTGCCAGCAGATTGGGTATAGGCGTCCAGGAGCTGTTTTTT.

This rearrangement joins TRBV20-1 to TRBJ2-7; no clear D gene. The CDR3 is 15 residues long. Germline-derived CDR1 and CDR2 are DFQATT and SNEGSKA (reference sequence). With 6 bases removed from V and 0 bases from J, the gap between germline ends came to 18 bases. CDR3 amino acids: CSAEQPGRYSYEQYF. CDR3 DNA: TGCAGTGCAGAACAACCCGGACGGTACTCCTACGAGCAGTACTTC.

This clonotype was detected many times. The rearrangement uses TRBV9 and TRBJ2-2; TRBD2 agrees at 10 bases. The CDR3 length is 16 residues. CDR1 SGDLS and CDR2 YYNGEE come from the germline V gene. J was trimmed by 5 bases and V by 0 bases; bases with no gene match: 4. The CDR3 DNA reads TGTGCCAGCAGCGTAGCTCTAGCGGGGGTGACCGGGGAGCTGTTTTTT. Translation gives CASSVALAGVTGELFF.

This clonotype was found many times. The V gene is TRBV29-1, the J gene TRBJ1-1; 9 bases align to TRBD1. Trimming cost V 7 bases and J 4 bases; bases outside gene matches: 10. The length of the CDR3 is 14 residues. In germline, CDR1 is SQVTM, CDR2 ANQGSEA. CDR3 amino acids: CSADRGNGGTEAFF. DNA for the CDR3: TGCAGCGCGGACAGGGGAAACGGGGGCACTGAAGCTTTCTTT.

This clonotype occurred many times. The V and J genes are TRBV20-1 and TRBJ2-5, with D perhaps TRBD2 (8 bases). V lost 8 bases to trimming and J lost 5 bases, with 21 bases between them. The CDR3 loop spans 14 amino acids. CDR1 and CDR2 (germline): DFQATT, SNEGSKA (reference sequence). CDR3 in amino acids: CSPGGQGVGETQYF. CDR3 sequence (DNA): TGCAGTCCGGGAGGGCAGGGGGTAGGGGAGACCCAGTACTTC.

This chain joins TRBV6-5 and TRBJ1-2, with D tentatively TRBD1 (5 bases). The CDR3 is 13 amino acids. Per germline, CDR1 MNHEY and CDR2 SVGAGI. With 5 bases removed from V and 10 bases from J, the gap between germline ends came to 17 bases. CDR3 bases: TGTGCCAGCAGTGTACTACGAGGGACGCTCTACACCTTC. Protein product: CASSVLRGTLYTF.

Many counts were recorded for this clonotype. The chain employs TRBV28 and TRBJ1-2; D not resolved. Trimming removed 3 bases at V and 3 bases at J, with 14 bases between. The germline CDR1 and CDR2 sequences are MDHEN and SYDVKM. CDR3 length: 15 amino acids. The chain's CDR3 is CASSFWAITDYGYTF. CDR3 sequence (DNA): TGTGCCAGCAGTTTCTGGGCCATTACGGACTATGGCTACACCTTC.

Note on this clonotype: One end of the junction does not line up with germline, which may come from a read error. This chain links TRBV11-2 with TRBJ2-5; no clear D gene. CDR3 length: 15 residues. The germline V gene encodes CDR1 SGHAT and CDR2 FQNNGV. The CDR3 nucleotides read TGTGCCAGCAGCTTAGATCTGGGCGGCCAAGAGACCCGGTACTTC. Residues: CASSLDLGGQETRYF.

This clonotype was counted many times. CDR3 DNA sequence: TGTGCCAGCAGTTACAGGGGAGGAGAGACCCAGTACTTC. Amino acids: CASSYRGGETQYF. This rearrangement joins TRBV6-5 to TRBJ2-5, with D possibly being TRBD2 (6 bases). There are 13 residues in the CDR3. Germline V gene sequence: CDR1 MNHEY, CDR2 SVGAGI. The ends were cut back, 2 bases at V and 4 bases at J, with 8 bases in the middle.

This clonotype was recorded many times. V and J are TRBV29-1 and TRBJ2-4, with D hard to call. Trimming removed 7 bases at V and 0 bases at J, with 4 bases between. This CDR3 has 11 amino acids. Germline lookup yields CDR1 SQVTM and CDR2 ANQGSEA. CDR3 coding DNA: TGCAGCGGGCGAGCCAAAAACATTCAGTACTTC. Amino acids: CSGRAKNIQYF.

Comment on this clonotype: The conserved final phenylalanine or tryptophan is absent from the CDR3, which likely points to a read error. The chain has TRBV7-2 and TRBJ1-2; D is uncertain. The CDR3 is 14 amino acids. Germline V gene lookup returns CDR1 SGHTA and CDR2 FQGNSA. V lost 1 base, J lost 8 bases, and 14 bases lay in between. CDR3 sequence: CASSLDGWGRGYTY. CDR3 sequence (DNA): TGTGCCAGCAGCTTAGATGGATGGGGTCGAGGCTACACCTAC.

This clonotype was seen repeatedly, ten times or more. The chain uses TRBV3-1 and TRBJ1-1; TRBD1 matches at 9 bases. Trimming removed 5 bases from V and 11 bases from J; junction bases left unmatched: 6. The CDR3 is made up of 12 amino acids. CDR1 LGHDT and CDR2 YNNKEL come from the germline V gene (reference sequence). Here the CDR3 reads CASSYSQGAAFF. DNA for the CDR3: TGTGCCAGCAGCTATTCACAGGGGGCCGCTTTCTTT.

This clonotype has a count of ten or more. The J gene is TRBJ2-1, the V gene TRBV6-1; tentatively, D is TRBD1 (6 bases). The germline V gene has CDR1 MNHNS and CDR2 SASEGT. The CDR3 is made up of 15 amino acids. CDR3 amino acids: CASAESWGQRDEQFF. The CDR3 coding sequence is TGTGCGTCTGCGGAGAGTTGGGGGCAACGAGATGAGCAGTTCTTC.

Worth noting for this clonotype: A much larger clone differs by one base, so this may be a read error. The chain combines TRBV7-2 with TRBJ2-4; D could derive from TRBD1 or TRBD2 (5 bases each). Germline V lookup: CDR1 SGHTA, CDR2 FQGNSA. The CDR3 covers 15 residues. The CDR3 DNA reads as TGTGCCAGCAGCCTAAGAAGGGGAGCCAAAAACATTAAGTACTTC. This codes for CASSLRRGAKNIKYF.

The V call is TRBV15, the J call TRBJ2-7; TRBD1 matches 8 bases. This CDR3 contains 14 residues. V dropped 3 bases and J dropped 5; count of bases not matched to a gene: 6. CDR1 is LNHNV, CDR2 YYDKDF, per germline (reference sequence). The CDR3 sequence is CATSSQDRVHEQYF. CDR3 sequence (DNA): TGTGCCACCAGCAGCCAGGACAGGGTACACGAGCAGTACTTC.

This clonotype was found many times. This chain connects TRBV6-5 to TRBJ1-2, with 7 bases that match TRBD1. CDR1 and CDR2 from the germline V gene are MNHEY and SVGAGI. This CDR3 has 15 amino acids. The V segment lost 6 bases and the J segment 7 bases; nucleotides outside the gene matches: 14. The CDR3 DNA follows: TGTGCCAGCAGACTCGCCGGGACAGACGTCGGTGGCTACACCTTC. It encodes CASRLAGTDVGGYTF.

This clonotype was seen only a few times. This chain connects TRBV5-1 to TRBJ2-5; D unclear. Trimming removed 1 base from V and 5 bases from J, with 9 bases in between. This CDR3 is built from 13 residues. CDR1 SGHRS and CDR2 YFSETQ come from the germline V gene. The DNA for the CDR3 is TGCGCCAGCAGCTTGCCCGGGTTGGAGACCCAGTACTTC. It codes for CASSLPGLETQYF. The variable domain in full, with the rest retrieved from reference TRBV5-1 and TRBJ2-5, is KAGVTQTPRYLIKTRGQQVTLSCSPISGHRSVSWYQQTPGQGLQFLFEYFSETQRNKGNFPGRFSGRQFSNSRSEMNVSTLELGDSALYLCASSLPGLETQYFGPGTRLLVL.